The 7 T cell receptor beta chains in this list originate from one sample, sequenced in a study of monozygotic twins with inflammatory bowel disease. From its re-call of the 5' RACE reads, TCRdb lists each CDR3 protein once, without DNA. The sample table sets out about 450,000 distinct CDR3 sequences. Sequences were obtained from blood. These receptors were collected from a human donor with ulcerative colitis or Crohn's disease, or a healthy co-twin of an affected twin (not recorded which).

The chain is built from TRBV12-5 and TRBJ2-7; TCRdb's D call of TRBD1 is untestable without DNA. CDR3 size: 17 residues. CDR1 and CDR2 (germline): LGHNT, FRNRAP. The CDR3 loop is CASGLPTLTGLVYEQYF.

The chain joins TRBV12-3 or TRBV12-4 to TRBJ2-5; TCRdb lists TRBD1, though no DNA is available to test this call. The CDR3 contains 15 residues. CDR3 residues: CASSEDRGPRETRYF.

This rearrangement joins TRBV9 to TRBJ2-1; the D call of TRBD1 rests on TCRdb alone, since no DNA is present to check it. Per germline, CDR1 SGDLS and CDR2 YYNGEE. The CDR3 is 15 amino acids. The CDR3 loop reads CASTRLGQGAYEQFF.

The V gene is TRBV7-3, the J gene TRBJ2-2. CDR1 and CDR2 from the germline V gene are SGHTA and FQGTGA. The CDR3 runs 14 residues. Here the CDR3 reads CASSLRRSTGELFF.

This chain connects TRBV2 to TRBJ2-3; TCRdb selects TRBD2, and the lack of DNA leaves this call unchecked. Per the germline V gene, CDR1 is SNHLY and CDR2 is FYNNEI. The length of the CDR3 is 17 residues. The CDR3 sequence is CASSERNGGPFTDTQYF. The entire variable domain, with the rest obtained from reference TRBV2 and TRBJ2-3, is as follows: EPEVTQTPSHQVTQMGQEVILRCVPISNHLYFYWYRQILGQKVEFLVSFYNNEISEKSEIFDDQFSVERPDGSNFTLKIRSTKLEDSAMYFCASSERNGGPFTDTQYFGPGTRLTVL.

The chain couples TRBV6-2 or TRBV6-3 to TRBJ2-3; TCRdb lists TRBD1, though no DNA is available to test this call. This CDR3 is built from 15 residues. Germline-derived CDR1 and CDR2 are MNHEY and SVGEGT. The CDR3 sequence is CASSWGGSKADTQYF.

The J gene is TRBJ2-5, the V gene TRBV12-3 or TRBV12-4; the TRBD2 assignment by TCRdb is unverifiable without DNA. This CDR3 is 16 amino acids long. The CDR3 sequence: CASSLVPARNKETQYF.